This TCR beta chain was obtained from a study of blood T cell repertoires in COVID-19. The wider study: PBMCs, B-cell-depleted T cells, or T cells were the source of the cDNA or gDNA that made up the material.

Method: immunoSEQ multiplex PCR; TCRdb's copy keeps in-frame clones and lacks some. There are about 69,000 clones in the sample; 79% occur only once, and approximately 45% lies in the top ten. The sequence was obtained from a human donor in a cohort sampled during active COVID-19. Material for sequencing was peripheral blood.

The CDR3: CASSQGQGQETQYF. In nucleotides, the CDR3 is TGTGCCAGCAGCCAAGGACAGGGCCAAGAGACCCAGTACTTC. The rearrangement links TRBV3-1 (or the pseudogene TRBV3-2) to TRBJ2-5; 7 bases align to TRBD1. The CDR3 has 14 amino acids. J gave up 1 base and V 1 base, and 0 bases lay outside the gene matches. The V gene's germline CDR1 is LGHDT and CDR2 YNNKEL (reference sequence).